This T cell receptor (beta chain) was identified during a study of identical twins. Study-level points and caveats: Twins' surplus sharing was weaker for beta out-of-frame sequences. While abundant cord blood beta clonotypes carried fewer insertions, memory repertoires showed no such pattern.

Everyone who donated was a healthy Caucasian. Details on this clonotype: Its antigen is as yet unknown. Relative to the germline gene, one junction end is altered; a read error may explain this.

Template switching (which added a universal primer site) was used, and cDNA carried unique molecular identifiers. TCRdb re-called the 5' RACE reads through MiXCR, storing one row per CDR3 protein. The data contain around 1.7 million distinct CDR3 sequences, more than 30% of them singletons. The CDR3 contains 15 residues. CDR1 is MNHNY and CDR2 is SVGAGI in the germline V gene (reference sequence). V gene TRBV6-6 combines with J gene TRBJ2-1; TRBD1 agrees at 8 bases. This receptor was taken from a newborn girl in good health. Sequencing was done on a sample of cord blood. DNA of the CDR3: TGTGCCAGCACTCGACAGGGGAACTCCTACAGTGAGCAGTTCTTC. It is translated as CASTRQGNSYSEQFF.